This T cell receptor (beta chain) is from a study of control samples from healthy donors and cancer patients. Clones were read by immunoSEQ multiplex PCR, and TCRdb kept only the in-frame ones, dropping some. Of tens of thousands of clones listed, roughly nine tenths are singletons. This CDR3 is 14 amino acids long. CDR1 is SGHNT, CDR2 YYREEE, per germline (reference sequence). After removal of 5 bases from V and 6 bases from J, the junction contained 4 bases not matched to a gene. The sequence came from a man in his forties or fifties in good health. The chain links TRBV5-4 to TRBJ2-3, with 12 bases that match TRBD2. Specimen: blood. CDR3: CASRRTSGADTQYF. The CDR3 region has the DNA TGTGCCAGCAGGAGGACTAGCGGGGCCGATACGCAGTATTTT.